This TCR beta chain emerged from a study of blood T cell repertoires in COVID-19 (dated by TCRdb to 2018 to 2021). A note on the overall study: Samples from collaborators originated in the United States, Italy and Spain and spanned both the acute and convalescent phases of COVID-19. Sample metadata almost always included a de-identified subject ID, COVID-19 status, age in years and sex. The material from the prospective study consisted of cDNA or gDNA derived from T cells, B-cell-depleted T cells, or PBMCs. The samples were drawn from two sources: the first 160 participants of the ongoing ImmuneRACE study, and some 1,300 subjects contributed by 6 global collaborators. HLA class I and class II types, where available, came from metadata supplied by the sample provider rather than from assay-based typing. The repertoires were released in a freely available public database intended as a resource for research on the immune response to SARS-CoV-2. The dataset comprised deeply sampled blood TCRbeta repertoires from subjects exposed to, actively infected with, or recovered from COVID-19.

Taken from the germline V gene (reference sequence), the CDR1 and CDR2 loops are MNHNY and SVGAGI. V gives up 6 bases and J gives up 4 bases, and the segment between their germline ends measures 4 bases. Inclusive of the bounding cysteine and phenylalanine, the CDR3 is 11 residues long. Only the CDR3 portion is preserved as DNA: 33 bases, with reading frame beginning at the first base. As to this clone: The antigen it recognizes is unknown. There are no base qualities to consult, and no much larger clone falls within one base.

The study at large found these results: The amount of clinical and demographic metadata varied by source and participant and was provided uncurated.

TCRbeta CDR3 regions were amplified from genomic DNA by means of the immunoSEQ Assay, a bias-controlled multiplex PCR. The authors' pipeline ran thus. Within the assay, amplification of reference gene primers was used to estimate how many nucleated cells each sample contained. Sequence reads were collapsed and filtered to measure the absolute abundance of every unique TCRbeta CDR3 rearrangement. For each sample, productive Simpson clonality was calculated as the square root of Simpson's diversity index over productive rearrangements. The clones in this table, taken by TCRdb from immuneACCESS, are in-frame only. Not every clone is retained; where verified, under half of the shortfall comes from an unresolved V gene, and the cause of the rest is unknown. V, J and clone size are taken as reported in that table, and D and trimming were inferred from the DNA itself. This sample comprises over 20,000 clones, 65% to 80% of them detected only once. The ten largest clonotypes hold approximately 7% of the sample.

In Seattle, one collaborating source enrolled patients while the infection was active and tracked those patients longitudinally over the course of disease. Each collaborating institution followed its own protocols to collect whole blood in K2EDTA tubes. For TCRbeta analysis, collaborators shipped samples in one of three forms: frozen whole blood, isolated PBMCs, or DNA extracted from either of those sample types. The sequence derives from a man in his fifties with COVID-19, enrolled during active disease. The sample comprised peripheral blood. This sequence uses TRBV6-6 and TRBJ2-4, with the D gene not confidently named. The DNA sequence is given as TGTGCCAGCAGCCAGAAAAACATTCAGTACTTC. The translation is CASSQKNIQYF.